One and the same sample provided the 17 T cell receptor beta chains below, sequenced in a study of OX40 agonist ivuxolimab in advanced cancers. Here immunoSEQ multiplex PCR was the method, and the copy in TCRdb shows in-frame clones only, minus some. The sample records 45,000 to 50,000 clones, around 79% being singletons. The sequencing used CD4+ or CD8+ T cells sorted from blood, collected in a trial of the OX40 agonist ivuxolimab. These receptors were obtained from an adult with an advanced solid tumor such as melanoma, head and neck, liver or kidney cancer.

The rearrangement links TRBV7-8 to TRBJ2-5; 9 bases align to TRBD2. Trimming removed 8 bases from V and 1 base from J; junction bases left unmatched: 8. CDR3 length: 15 amino acids. In germline, CDR1 is SGHVS, CDR2 FQNEAQ. CDR3 loop: CASGWVAGAQETQYF. The CDR3 DNA sequence: TGTGCCAGCGGATGGGTAGCGGGGGCCCAAGAGACCCAGTACTTC. Variable domain in full (rest from reference TRBV7-8 and TRBJ2-5): GAGVSQSPRYKVAKRGQDVALRCDPISGHVSLFWYQQALGQGPEFLTYFQNEAQLDKSGLPSDRFFAERPEGSVSTLKIQRTQQEDSAVYLCASGWVAGAQETQYFGPGTRLLVL.

V gene TRBV4-3 combines with J gene TRBJ2-1; D possibly uses TRBD1 or TRBD2 (6 bases each). The CDR3 covers 17 residues. Germline CDR1 LGHNA, CDR2 YSLEER. Trimming removed 0 bases at V and 1 base at J, with 13 bases between. CDR3 amino acids: CASSQDELGGSYNEQFF. Here the CDR3 DNA reads TGCGCCAGCAGCCAAGACGAACTAGGGGGGTCCTACAATGAGCAGTTCTTC.

The J gene is TRBJ2-5, the V gene TRBV11-2, with D hard to call. The germline V gene has CDR1 SGHAT and CDR2 FQNNGV. Trimming left V 4 bases short and J 6 bases short, with 9 bases between. CDR3 size: 12 residues. CDR3 sequence: CASSYSGQTQYF. The DNA of the CDR3 is TGTGCCAGCAGCTATAGTGGTCAGACCCAGTACTTC.

The chain carries TRBV6-5 and TRBJ1-2, with TRBD1 matching over 8 bases. Germline V gene lookup returns CDR1 MNHEY and CDR2 SVGAGI. J lost 8 bases, V lost 6 bases, and 8 bases had no gene match. The CDR3 length is 13 residues. CDR3 amino acids: CASRGQGRSGYTF. In nucleotides, the CDR3 is TGTGCCAGCAGAGGACAGGGCCGGAGCGGCTACACCTTC.

V gene TRBV5-4 combines with J gene TRBJ2-3; no firm D call. Germline lookup yields CDR1 SGHNT and CDR2 YYREEE (reference sequence). The CDR3 totals 13 residues. V was pared by 4 bases and J by 7 bases, with 13 bases between. Written as DNA, the CDR3 is TGTGCCAGCAGCGTTTGGGCGCAGAATACGCAGTATTTT. Amino acids: CASSVWAQNTQYF.

The chain carries TRBV29-1 and TRBJ1-3, with D maybe TRBD1 (6 bases). In germline, CDR1 is SQVTM, CDR2 ANQGSEA. The CDR3 covers 11 residues. Trimming took 5 bases from V and 9 from J, leaving 11 bases between them. The CDR3 coding sequence is TGCAGCGTTCTGATAGGGGGCACCATATATTTT. It specifies CSVLIGGTIYF.

This clone was found once. The J gene is TRBJ1-2, the V gene TRBV25-1, with D possibly being TRBD1 (5 bases). V was shortened by 9 bases and J by 0 bases, with 14 bases between the two germline ends. Germline V gives CDR1 MGHDK, CDR2 SYGVNS. The CDR3 extends over 14 amino acids. The CDR3 sequence: CASSGHRTNYGYTF. CDR3 nucleotides: TGTGCCAGTTCAGGACACCGAACTAACTATGGCTACACCTTC.

With regard to this clone: A read error may account for a junction end that differs from germline. The V gene is TRBV7-8, the J gene TRBJ2-7; 8 bases are shared with TRBD1. This CDR3 is built from 12 residues. Germline V gene lookup returns CDR1 SGHVS and CDR2 FQNEAQ. CDR3 in amino acids: CASSLGTGQMNF. Written as DNA, the CDR3 is TGTGCCAGCAGCCTGGGGACAGGCCAGATGAACTTC.

The chain employs TRBV28 and TRBJ1-2; D not certain. The CDR3 consists of 14 residues. Per the germline V gene, CDR1 is MDHEN and CDR2 is SYDVKM. The V end was cut by 2 bases, the J end by 4 bases, with 11 bases between. CDR3 nucleotide sequence: TGTGCCAGCAGTTTACCAGAGCGCCGCTATGGCTACACCTTC. Translating it yields CASSLPERRYGYTF.

This clone was recorded a few times. CDR3 loop: CASSLKGSTGELFF. In DNA, the CDR3 is TGTGCCAGCAGCTTAAAAGGGTCCACCGGGGAGCTGTTTTTT. The chain has TRBV7-9 and TRBJ2-2; no clear D. V was shortened by 2 bases and J by 4 bases, with 8 bases between the two germline ends. There are 14 residues in the CDR3. Germline loops: CDR1 SEHNR, CDR2 FQNEAQ (reference sequence).

This clone was counted a single time. V is TRBV7-2 and J is TRBJ1-5; D is unclear. The germline CDR1 and CDR2 sequences are SGHTA and FQGNSA. This CDR3 spans 13 amino acids. The V end lost 0 bases, the J end lost 1 base, and 1 base lay between the germline ends. This CDR3 reads CASSLASNQPQHF. The CDR3 DNA is TGTGCCAGCAGCTTAGCGAGCAATCAGCCCCAGCATTTT.

The chain employs TRBV28 and TRBJ2-5; TRBD1 matches at 9 bases. Germline CDR1 MDHEN, CDR2 SYDVKM. CDR3 length: 15 amino acids. Trimming removed 4 bases from V and 4 bases from J; junction bases left unmatched: 7. The CDR3, as DNA: TGTGCCAGCAGTTCATTGACAGGGGGAGGAGAGACCCAGTACTTC. As protein: CASSSLTGGGETQYF. Together with reference TRBV28 and TRBJ2-5, the CDR3 gives the full variable domain: DVKVTQSSRYLVKRTGEKVFLECVQDMDHENMFWYRQDPGLGLRLIYFSYDVKMKEKGDIPEGYSVSREKKERFSLILESASTNQTSMYLCASSSLTGGGETQYFGPGTRLLVL.

The chain recombines TRBV9 with TRBJ1-3, with D tentatively TRBD1 (5 bases). V lost 3 bases, J lost 2 bases, and 15 bases lay in between. Germline values: CDR1 SGDLS, CDR2 YYNGEE. The CDR3 length is 16 residues. The CDR3 DNA reads as TGTGCCAGCAGCGCCCCGACAGCCCCGACTGGAAACACCATATATTTT. Its translation is CASSAPTAPTGNTIYF.

The CDR3 DNA follows: TGTGCCAGCAGCCCGAGAGCGGTCGATACGCAGTATTTT. Translating it yields CASSPRAVDTQYF. This sequence joins TRBV9 and TRBJ2-3; TRBD2 might be the D (5 bases). V lost 4 bases and J lost 6, with 12 bases in between. In germline, CDR1 is SGDLS, CDR2 YYNGEE. This CDR3 is built from 13 residues.

This chain links TRBV19 with TRBJ2-5; 7 positions match TRBD1. The V gene's germline CDR1 is LNHDA and CDR2 SQIVND (reference sequence). With V trimmed by 4 bases and J by 5 bases, 10 bases remained unmatched. This CDR3 region has 15 residues. The CDR3 loop reads CASSTETGFGETQYF. The DNA for the CDR3 is TGTGCCAGTAGTACGGAGACAGGGTTCGGTGAGACCCAGTACTTC.

In DNA, the CDR3 is TGTGCCTGGAGGGCCGGTCCGGGAAAACTGTTTTTT. Its protein product is CAWRAGPGKLFF. The J gene is TRBJ1-4, the V gene TRBV30, with D unclear. Trimming removed 3 bases from V and 10 bases from J, with 12 bases in between. The CDR3 has 12 residues. Germline V lookup: CDR1 GTSNPN, CDR2 SVGIG (reference sequence).

V is TRBV2 and J is TRBJ1-3; tentatively, D is TRBD1 (5 bases). Germline lookup yields CDR1 SNHLY and CDR2 FYNNEI. Trimming took 9 bases from V and 6 from J, leaving 18 bases between them. The CDR3 covers 14 residues. The CDR3 nucleotides read TGTGCCAGTACGACGGGGGAAGGGATAAACACCATATATTTT. Translation gives CASTTGEGINTIYF. The variable domain in full, with the rest retrieved from reference TRBV2 and TRBJ1-3, is EPEVTQTPSHQVTQMGQEVILRCVPISNHLYFYWYRQILGQKVEFLVSFYNNEISEKSEIFDDQFSVERPDGSNFTLKIRSTKLEDSAMYFCASTTGEGINTIYFGEGSWLTVV.